The TCR beta chain described here comes from a study of tumor-infiltrating lymphocytes in primary liver carcinoma. Study in general: Maximum tumor diameters ranged from about 4.2 to 11 cm, stage T1-T3 N0M0.

Notes on the study in general: Presence in all five tumor regions was observed for only about 7.5-24% of top clones. When set against blood, tumors had a significantly higher top-250-clone fraction (p = 0.039). Whereas tumor region pairs overlapped more, tumor-adjacent and tumor-blood pairs overlapped less.

The template, roughly 510 ng total RNA, yielded TCR beta cDNA made with a constant-region primer. Researchers made the TCR beta libraries by running three nested multiplex PCR rounds with slightly modified ARM-PCR. The first two PCR rounds, approximately 10 cycles each, used TRBV1-TRBV30 forward primers and a C-beta reverse primer. TCRdb recomputed calls from the multiplex PCR reads with MiXCR, one row per CDR3 protein. The sample has about 99,000 distinct CDR3 sequences, 69% seen once; the top ten hold around 9.1%. This clonotype is termed medium-sized. Its specificity is unknown. Taking 20-30 mg of unsorted bulk tissue, the authors co-extracted RNA and DNA. After removal of 5 bases from V and 3 bases from J, the junction contained 7 bases not matched to a gene. The CDR3 is 15 amino acids. Germline V gene lookup returns CDR1 SGHNT and CDR2 YENEEA.

Sequences were obtained from liver tumor tissue from sampling region 5. Subset reported: tumor region T5, tumor centre. The receptor was isolated from a woman aged 55-69 years with primary liver carcinoma and hepatitis B virus infection. The gene calls are TRBV11-3 and TRBJ2-3; 8 nucleotides line up with TRBD2. DNA for the CDR3: TGTGCCAGCAGCCCCCTGGCGGGAGGAACAGATACGCAGTATTTT. Translation gives CASSPLAGGTDTQYF.